This TCR beta chain came from a study of cytomegalovirus exposure and HLA in healthy donors. This clone occurred once. Here immunoSEQ multiplex PCR was the method, and the copy in TCRdb shows in-frame clones only, minus some. The table shows around 250,000 clones, with around 90% occurring only once. This CDR3 region has 15 residues. V lost 0 bases to trimming and J lost 3 bases; unmatched junction nucleotides: 4. The germline CDR1 and CDR2 sequences are MNHEY and SMNVEV (reference sequence). Sequences were obtained from PBMCs. The sequence was collected from a woman between 18 and 30 years old in good health and CMV-seronegative. The chain combines TRBV27 with TRBJ2-5, with 7 nucleotides matching TRBD1. CDR3 protein: CASSLSATGEETQYF. The CDR3 DNA sequence: TGTGCCAGCAGTTTATCGGCAACAGGGGAAGAGACCCAGTACTTC.